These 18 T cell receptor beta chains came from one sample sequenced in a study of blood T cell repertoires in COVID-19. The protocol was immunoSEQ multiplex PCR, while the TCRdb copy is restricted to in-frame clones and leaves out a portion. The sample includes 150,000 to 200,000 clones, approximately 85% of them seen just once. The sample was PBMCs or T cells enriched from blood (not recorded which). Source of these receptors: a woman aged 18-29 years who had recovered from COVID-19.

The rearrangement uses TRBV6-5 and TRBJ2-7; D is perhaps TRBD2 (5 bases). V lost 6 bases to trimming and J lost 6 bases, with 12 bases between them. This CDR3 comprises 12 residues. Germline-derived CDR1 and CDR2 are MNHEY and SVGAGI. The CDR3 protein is CASRSGPGEQYF. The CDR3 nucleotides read TGTGCCAGCAGAAGCGGACCCGGCGAGCAGTACTTC.

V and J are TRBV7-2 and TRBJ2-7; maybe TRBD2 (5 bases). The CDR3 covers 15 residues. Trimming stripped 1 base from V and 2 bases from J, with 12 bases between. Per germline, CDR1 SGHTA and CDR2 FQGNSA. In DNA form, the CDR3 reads TGTGCCAGCAGCTTAGGGAGGAGCCTGACCTACGAGCAGTACTTC. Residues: CASSLGRSLTYEQYF.

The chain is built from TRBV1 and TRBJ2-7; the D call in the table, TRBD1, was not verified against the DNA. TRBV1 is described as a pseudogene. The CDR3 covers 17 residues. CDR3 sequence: CTSSQRKRTGISYEQYF. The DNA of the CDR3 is TGCACCAGCAGCCAACGAAAGCGGACAGGGATTTCCTACGAGCAGTACTTC.

The CDR3 region is CSVGQGRGDTQYF. DNA for the CDR3: TGCAGCGTTGGTCAGGGTCGTGGAGATACGCAGTATTTT. The chain links TRBV29-1 to TRBJ2-3, with a weak D call TRBD1 (5 bases). V shed 4 bases and J shed 5 bases, with 13 bases lying between them. The CDR3 has 13 amino acids. In germline, CDR1 is SQVTM, CDR2 ANQGSEA.

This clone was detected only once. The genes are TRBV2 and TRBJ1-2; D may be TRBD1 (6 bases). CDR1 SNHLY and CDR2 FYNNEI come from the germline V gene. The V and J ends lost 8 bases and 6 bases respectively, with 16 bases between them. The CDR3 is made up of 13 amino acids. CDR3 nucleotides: TGTGCCAGCGTGCAGGGGATATCGAATGGCTACACCTTC. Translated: CASVQGISNGYTF.

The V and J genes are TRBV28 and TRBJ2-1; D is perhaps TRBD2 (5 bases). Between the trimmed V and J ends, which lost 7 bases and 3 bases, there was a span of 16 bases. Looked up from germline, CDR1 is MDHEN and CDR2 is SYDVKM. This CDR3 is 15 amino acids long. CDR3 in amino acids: CASKELGSDYNEQFF. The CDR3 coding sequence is TGTGCCAGCAAGGAGCTAGGGAGTGACTACAATGAGCAGTTCTTC.

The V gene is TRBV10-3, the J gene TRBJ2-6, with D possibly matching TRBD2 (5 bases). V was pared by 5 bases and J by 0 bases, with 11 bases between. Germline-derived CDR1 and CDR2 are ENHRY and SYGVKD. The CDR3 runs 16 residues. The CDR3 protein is CAISLALSSGANVLTF. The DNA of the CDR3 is TGTGCCATCAGTTTAGCGTTGAGCTCTGGGGCCAACGTCCTGACTTTC.

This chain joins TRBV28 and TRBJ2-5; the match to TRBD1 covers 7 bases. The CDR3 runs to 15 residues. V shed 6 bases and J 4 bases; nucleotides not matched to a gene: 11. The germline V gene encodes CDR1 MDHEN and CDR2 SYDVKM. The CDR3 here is CASSKDRLIGETQYF. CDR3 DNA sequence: TGTGCCAGCAGCAAGGACAGGCTGATTGGAGAGACCCAGTACTTC. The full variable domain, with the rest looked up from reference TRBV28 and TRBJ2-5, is DVKVTQSSRYLVKRTGEKVFLECVQDMDHENMFWYRQDPGLGLRLIYFSYDVKMKEKGDIPEGYSVSREKKERFSLILESASTNQTSMYLCASSKDRLIGETQYFGPGTRLLVL.

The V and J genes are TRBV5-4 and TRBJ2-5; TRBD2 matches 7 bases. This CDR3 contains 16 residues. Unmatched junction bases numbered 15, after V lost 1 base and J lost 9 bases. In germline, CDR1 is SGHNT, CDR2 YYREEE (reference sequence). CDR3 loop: CASSLIGTGRTGAQYF. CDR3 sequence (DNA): TGTGCCAGCAGCTTGATAGGGACCGGGAGGACTGGGGCCCAGTACTTC.

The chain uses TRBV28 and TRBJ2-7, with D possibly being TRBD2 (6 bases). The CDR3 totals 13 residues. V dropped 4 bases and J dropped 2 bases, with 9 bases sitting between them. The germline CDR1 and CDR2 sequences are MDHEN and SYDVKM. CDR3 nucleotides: TGTGCCAGCAGTTCCCCGGGAGCCTACGAGCAGTACTTC. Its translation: CASSSPGAYEQYF.

The CDR3 protein is CASSVEGAEQYF. For the CDR3, the DNA is TGTGCCAGCAGCGTAGAAGGGGCCGAGCAGTACTTC. The rearrangement links TRBV9 to TRBJ2-7, with a weak D call TRBD1 (5 bases). Germline CDR1 SGDLS, CDR2 YYNGEE. Trimming took 0 bases from V and 6 from J, leaving 7 bases between them. This CDR3 has 12 amino acids.

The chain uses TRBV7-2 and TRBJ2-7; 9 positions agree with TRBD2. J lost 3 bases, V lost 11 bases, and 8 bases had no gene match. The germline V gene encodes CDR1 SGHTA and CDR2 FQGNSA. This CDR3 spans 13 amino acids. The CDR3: CAPGASGVYEQYF. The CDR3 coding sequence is TGTGCCCCAGGGGCTAGCGGGGTCTACGAGCAGTACTTC.

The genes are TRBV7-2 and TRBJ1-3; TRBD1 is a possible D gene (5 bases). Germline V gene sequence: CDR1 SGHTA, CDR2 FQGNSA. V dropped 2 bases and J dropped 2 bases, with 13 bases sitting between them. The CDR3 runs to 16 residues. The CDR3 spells CASSLMGREAGNTIYF. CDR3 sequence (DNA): TGTGCCAGCAGCTTAATGGGCAGGGAAGCTGGAAACACCATATATTTT.

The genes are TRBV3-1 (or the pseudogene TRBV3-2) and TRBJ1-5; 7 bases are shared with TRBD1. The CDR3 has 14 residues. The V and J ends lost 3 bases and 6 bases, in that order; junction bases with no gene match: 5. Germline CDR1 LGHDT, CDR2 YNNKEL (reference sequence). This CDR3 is CASSHGQEGQPQHF. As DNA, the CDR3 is TGTGCCAGCAGCCACGGACAGGAGGGTCAGCCCCAGCATTTT.

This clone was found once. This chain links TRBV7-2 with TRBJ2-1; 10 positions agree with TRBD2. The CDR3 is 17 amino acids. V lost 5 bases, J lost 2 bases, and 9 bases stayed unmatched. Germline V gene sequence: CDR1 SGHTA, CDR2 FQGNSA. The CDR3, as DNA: TGTGCCAGCAGCCCAAGCGGGGGGGCGCCCCCCTACAATGAGCAGTTCTTC. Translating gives CASSPSGGAPPYNEQFF.

This CDR3 is CASRVPFGGGNTEAFF. CDR3 nucleotide sequence: TGTGCCAGCAGAGTCCCATTTGGGGGGGGGAACACTGAAGCTTTCTTT. The rearrangement links TRBV28 to TRBJ1-1, with D possibly being TRBD1 (5 bases). The ends were cut back, 6 bases at V and 1 base at J, with 18 bases in the middle. The length of the CDR3 is 16 residues. Germline CDR1 is MDHEN and CDR2 is SYDVKM.

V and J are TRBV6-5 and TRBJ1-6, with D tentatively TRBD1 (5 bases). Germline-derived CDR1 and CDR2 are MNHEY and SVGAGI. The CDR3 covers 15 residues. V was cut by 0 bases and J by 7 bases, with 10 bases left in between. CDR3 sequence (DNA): TGTGCCAGCAGTTACTCCCGGGGGATCAATTCACCCCTCCACTTT. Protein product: CASSYSRGINSPLHF.

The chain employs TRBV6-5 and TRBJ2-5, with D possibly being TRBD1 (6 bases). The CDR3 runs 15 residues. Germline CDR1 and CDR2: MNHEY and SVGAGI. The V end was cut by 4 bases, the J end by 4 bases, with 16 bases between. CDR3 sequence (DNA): TGTGCCAGCAGTTCAGGGCAGGGCAGGGGAGAGACCCAGTACTTC. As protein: CASSSGQGRGETQYF.